This T cell receptor beta chain was observed in a study of cytomegalovirus exposure and HLA in healthy donors. Turning to the study itself: HLA-typed donors were the source of about 85 million unique TCRs, which an early data release held. Study conclusions and caveats: Earlier analysis looked at TCR beta V segments, and most were productive about 90% or about 30% of the time.

Primers for the PCR totalled 60 Vbeta and 13 Jbeta. Assay: immunoSEQ multiplex PCR; the TCRdb copy retains only in-frame clones and omits some. Of 150,000 to 250,000 clones detected, approximately 83% appear once; the ten largest clones hold around 0.1%. This clone was detected once. What it recognizes is unknown. Though nominally healthy at sampling, donors likely had unrecorded immune exposures. Germline V lookup: CDR1 LGHNA, CDR2 YSLEER. CDR3 length equals 22 residues. The V end lost 0 bases, the J end lost 3 bases, and 30 bases lay between the germline ends. The chain couples TRBV4-3 to TRBJ1-5, with no clear D. What was sequenced was PBMCs. This TCR was recovered from a boy between 2 and 10 years old in good health and CMV-seronegative. Here the CDR3 DNA reads TGCGCCAGCAGCCAAGATAAAGGGCGGGCGGGGAGGTTGAAGGCTACCAATCAGCCCCAGCATTTT. Its protein product is CASSQDKGRAGRLKATNQPQHF.